This T cell receptor (beta chain) was identified during a study of immune reconstitution after stem cell transplant in scleroderma. With respect to this clonotype: A much larger clone differs from this one at a single base, so this may be a read error.

V was shortened by 6 bases and J by 5 bases, with 10 bases between the two germline ends. CDR1 is SQVTM and CDR2 is ANQGSEA in the germline V gene. The CDR3 is made up of 11 amino acids. MiXCR, run by TCRdb on the RT-PCR reads, gives a single entry per CDR3 protein. The sample holds 2,000 or so distinct CDR3 sequences, roughly 15% seen once. Collection of the sample occurred before or after autologous hematopoietic stem cell transplantation (not recorded which). The V and J genes are TRBV29-1 and TRBJ1-1, with D uncertain. The sequence derives from a female donor with systemic sclerosis. This CDR3 reads CSVGWETEAFF. The CDR3 DNA reads TGCAGCGTAGGATGGGAGACTGAAGCTTTCTTT. Full variable domain (outside the CDR3, taken from reference TRBV29-1 and TRBJ1-1): SAVISQKPSRDICQRGTSLTIQCQVDSQVTMMFWYRQQPGQSLTLIATANQGSEATYESGFVIDKFPISRPNLTFSTLTVSNMSPEDSSIYLCSVGWETEAFFGQGTRLTVV.